A selection of T cell receptor beta chains follows, all from one sample in a study of blood T cell repertoires in COVID-19. This table comes from immunoSEQ multiplex PCR, and its TCRdb copy is limited to in-frame clones, with some not included. The sample yields 210,000 or so clones, 70% to 90% seen once. The material sequenced was peripheral blood. Receptors were obtained from a woman at least 80 years old with acute or convalescent COVID-19. Each CDR3 is given with its conserved first and last residue. Each record gives: clone size, D gene, V gene, J gene, CDR3 DNA, CDR3 protein. D genes are given only for firm matches. The size entry is marked missing in some rows and otherwise reads once, few, many or a size class.

.,TRBD1,TRBV29-1,TRBJ1-3,TGCAGCGTCGAGACAGGGACAGCTGGAAACACCATATATTTT,CSVETGTAGNTIYF
.,.,TRBV30,TRBJ1-6,TGTGCCTGGAGTGTACGTCGGGCTCCGGAGGGTTCACCCCTCCACTTT,CAWSVRRAPEGSPLHF
.,TRBD1,TRBV6-2/TRBV6-3,TRBJ1-6,TGTGCCAGCAGTTACCAGGGACAGGGAATGTCACCCCTCCACTTT,CASSYQGQGMSPLHF
.,.,TRBV5-1,TRBJ1-3,TGCGCCAGCAGCTTAGGCGGGGCTGGAAACACCATATATTTT,CASSLGGAGNTIYF
.,.,TRBV11-3,TRBJ1-2,TGTGCCAGCAGCTTACGCTCGGGGTATGGCTACACCTTC,CASSLRSGYGYTF
.,.,TRBV3-1/TRBV3-2,TRBJ2-3,TGTGCCAGCAGCCCCCACCGGGTCAGACGACCTCCCAGCAAAAGGCCCGGCACAGATACGCAGTATTTT,CASSPHRVRRPPSKRPGTDTQYF
.,.,TRBV3-1/TRBV3-2,TRBJ2-7,TGTGCCAGCAGCCGATCCTCCGGCTACGAGCAGTACTTC,CASSRSSGYEQYF
.,.,TRBV11-3,TRBJ1-5,TGTGCCAGCGCGACGGGGTCAAATCAGCCCCAGCATTTT,CASATGSNQPQHF
few,TRBD1,TRBV3-1/TRBV3-2,TRBJ1-1,TGTGCCAGCAGCCAACAGGGGGGGAACACTGAAGCTTTCTTT,CASSQQGGNTEAFF
.,.,TRBV19,TRBJ1-1,TGTGCCAGTAGCCTACAGGGGAACACTGAAGCTTTCTTT,CASSLQGNTEAFF
.,.,TRBV12-3/TRBV12-4,TRBJ1-2,TGTGCCAGCAGTTTAGACGGTAACTATGGCTACACCTTC,CASSLDGNYGYTF
.,TRBD1,TRBV7-8,TRBJ1-6,TGTGCCAGCAGTTTGACAGGGGGCTATAATTCACCCCTCCACTTT,CASSLTGGYNSPLHF
.,.,TRBV6-6,TRBJ2-3,TGTGCCAGCAAAAAGACAGGGACTAGCACAGATACGCAGTATTTT,CASKKTGTSTDTQYF
.,.,TRBV11-2,TRBJ1-2,TGTGCCAGCAGCTCCACCAGGGGAAGCTATGGCTACACCTTC,CASSSTRGSYGYTF
.,.,TRBV27,TRBJ1-6,TGTGCCAGCAGTTTTTCAGGGGTTTCACCCCTCCACTTT,CASSFSGVSPLHF
few,TRBD1,TRBV10-3,TRBJ1-5,TGTGCCATCAGTGATTCAGGGGGTAGCAATCAGCCCCAGCATTTT,CAISDSGGSNQPQHF
.,.,TRBV19,TRBJ2-1,TGTGCCAGTAGTGGGGGGGCCTCCTACAATGAGCAGTTCTTC,CASSGGASYNEQFF
.,.,TRBV7-8,TRBJ2-1,TGTGCCAGCAGCTTAGACGTCCCCCCGCTCGGTGAGCAGTTCTTC,CASSLDVPPLGEQFF
.,.,TRBV30,TRBJ2-2,TGTGCCTGGAGTGTACAAACCGGGGAGCTGTTTTTT,CAWSVQTGELFF
.,TRBD1,TRBV19,TRBJ1-4,TGTGCCAGTAGTATGGGACAGGGTAATGAAAAACTGTTTTTT,CASSMGQGNEKLFF
few,.,TRBV4-3,TRBJ2-2,TGCGCCAGCAGCTTCCCCTTGACAGGGAACACCGGGGAGCTGTTTTTT,CASSFPLTGNTGELFF
.,.,TRBV24-1,TRBJ2-2,TGTGCCACCAGTGATCTGTGGCAGGGGGGCACCGGGGAGCTGTTTTTT,CATSDLWQGGTGELFF
few,.,TRBV6-4,TRBJ1-1,TGTGCCAGCAGTCTGTCCGGGTTCACTGAAGCTTTCTTT,CASSLSGFTEAFF
.,TRBD1,TRBV10-3,TRBJ2-5,TGTGCCATCAGTGGGACAGGGACAGAGACCCAGTACTTC,CAISGTGTETQYF
.,.,TRBV3-1/TRBV3-2,TRBJ2-2,TGTGCCAGCAGCCCGAAAGAGCTGGGCGCAGACACCGGGGAGCTGTTTTTT,CASSPKELGADTGELFF
.,.,TRBV27,TRBJ2-2,TGTGCCAGCAGTCCTCCGCGCGGGGCGGGCACCGGGGAGCTGTTTTTT,CASSPPRGAGTGELFF
once,TRBD1,TRBV6-1,TRBJ2-6,TGTGCCAGCAGTGAGGGGACAGGGACTTTTGGGGCCAACGTCCTGACTTTC,CASSEGTGTFGANVLTF
.,TRBD1,TRBV19,TRBJ2-1,TGTGCCAGTAGGGACAGGGGGCACGATGAGCAGTTCTTC,CASRDRGHDEQFF